This T cell receptor (beta chain) is drawn from a study of T cell changes during pregnancy in multiple sclerosis. V was pared by 5 bases and J by 1 base, with 4 bases of the junction left unmatched. This CDR3 has 15 residues. From germline, CDR1 is PRHDT and CDR2 FYEKMQ (reference sequence). Only in-frame clones appear in the TCRdb table, and some are missing; sequencing was by immunoSEQ multiplex PCR. The profile covers tens of thousands of clones, with 93% appearing a single time and around 3.7% taken by the ten largest. This receptor was taken from a female donor with multiple sclerosis, enrolled in a pregnancy study. The rearrangement uses TRBV13 and TRBJ2-1, with 8 positions matching TRBD1. The sample was CD8+ T cells from peripheral blood mononuclear cells, taken in the second trimester of pregnancy. CDR3 region: CASSAGTGSYNEQFF. DNA of the CDR3: TGTGCCAGCAGCGCCGGGACAGGATCCTACAATGAGCAGTTCTTC.